This T cell receptor (beta chain) was sequenced in a study of blood T cell repertoires in COVID-19. Germline trimming cut 6 bases from V and 3 bases from J; bases unmatched to any gene: 4. The germline gives CDR1 ENHRY, CDR2 SYGVKD. The CDR3 spans 14 residues. Measured with immunoSEQ multiplex PCR; TCRdb has only the in-frame clones, and not every one. The sample yields roughly 180,000 clones, around 90% seen once. Two negative PCRs, clearance, or symptom resolution had been documented for recovered Cohort 3 donors. The V and J genes are TRBV10-3 and TRBJ2-5; 10 bases fit TRBD1. Sequenced input: PBMCs or T cells enriched from blood (not recorded which). The sequence was collected from a woman aged 30 to 39 who had recovered from COVID-19. The CDR3 protein is CAIRSDRGKETQYF. The CDR3 DNA sequence: TGTGCCATCAGGTCGGACAGGGGGAAAGAGACCCAGTACTTC.